Presented here are 22 T cell receptor beta chains from one specimen sequenced in a study of T cell clonality in common variable immunodeficiency. Measured with immunoSEQ multiplex PCR; TCRdb has only the in-frame clones, and not every one. Singletons are absent from the sample, which has over 40,000 clones. The source material was peripheral blood mononuclear cells. The receptors here all came from a person aged 18 to 75 in good health.

Ten or more counts support this clone. The read ends 3 residues early relative to the CDR3; the germline J gene fills the gap. The rearrangement links TRBV5-1 to TRBJ1-1; 8 positions agree with TRBD1. Per the germline V gene, CDR1 is SGHRS and CDR2 is YFSETQ. V gave up 0 bases and J gave up 0 bases; unmatched junction bases: 4. The CDR3 is made up of 16 amino acids. The sequenced part of the CDR3 DNA is TGCGCCAGCAGCTTGGGACAGGGGAACATGAACACTGAA. Its translation is CASSLGQGNMNTE. The whole CDR3 region reads CASSLGQGNMNTEAFF.

This clone was counted many times. Coverage ceases 3 residues before the CDR3 finishes, and the germline J gene fills in the end. This chain links TRBV5-6 with TRBJ2-7; 8 nucleotides align to TRBD1. Germline V gives CDR1 SGHDT, CDR2 YYEEEE. Trimming at V came to 4 bases and at J to 5 bases, leaving 11 bases not matched to a gene. This CDR3 is built from 15 residues. The sequenced CDR3 bases are TGTGCCAGCAGCGTCGGGTCTCAGGGGGCGCACGAG. Residues: CASSVGSQGAHE. The complete CDR3 sequence is CASSVGSQGAHEQYF.

This clone was seen ten or more times. The read gets to within 3 residues of the CDR3 end, and the germline J gene fills in the rest. The chain combines TRBV11-2 with TRBJ2-5, with a tentative D call TRBD1 (7 bases). Germline loops: CDR1 SGHAT, CDR2 FQNNGV. The V end lost 5 bases, the J end lost 2 bases, and 9 bases lay between the germline ends. The CDR3 totals 13 residues. The sequenced part of the CDR3 DNA is TGTGCCAGCAGCCCAGGGGGGCAAGAGACC. This codes for CASSPGGQET. The whole CDR3 reads CASSPGGQETQYF.

In its sample, this clone was seen many times. The CDR3 is cut off 3 residues early in the read; its end comes from the germline J gene. The chain uses TRBV2 and TRBJ2-7; TRBD2 is a possible D gene (5 bases). V lost 7 bases and J 5 bases, leaving 12 bases between the germline ends. Germline V gene data show CDR1 as SNHLY and CDR2 as FYNNEI. The CDR3 length is 12 residues. This chain's CDR3 is CASKTEGHEQYF. The covered CDR3 bases are TGTGCCAGCAAAACCGAGGGTCACGAG.

This clone was counted at least ten times. The sequenced fragment ends 3 residues before the CDR3 boundary, so the rest is inferred from the germline J gene. This chain connects TRBV2 to TRBJ1-2, with a possible D match to TRBD1 (5 bases). The CDR3 extends over 14 amino acids. The V end lost 3 bases, the J end lost 4 bases, and 12 bases lay between the germline ends. In germline, CDR1 is SNHLY, CDR2 FYNNEI. The sequenced part of the CDR3 DNA is TGTGCCAGCAGTGAGGGCAGGGCAGTCTATGGC. This translates into CASSEGRAVYG. The full CDR3 protein is CASSEGRAVYGYTF.

There are many counts of this clone. The read ends 3 residues early relative to the CDR3; the germline J gene fills the gap. The chain combines TRBV19 with TRBJ2-1; weak D call: TRBD1 (5 bases). Trimming took 0 bases from V and 5 from J, leaving 11 bases between them. The CDR3 spans 15 residues. Per germline, CDR1 LNHDA and CDR2 SQIVND (reference sequence). Here the CDR3 reads CASSIDPDTNNEQFF. CDR3 DNA (partial): TGTGCCAGTAGTATAGATCCGGACACAAACAATGAG.

In this sample, this clone turned up many times. From the germline J gene comes the end of the CDR3, since the read stops 3 residues before it. The genes are TRBV5-1 and TRBJ1-4; tentative D call: TRBD1 (5 bases). Trimming took 4 bases from V and 6 from J, leaving 13 bases between them. Looked up from germline, CDR1 is SGHRS and CDR2 is YFSETQ. This CDR3 contains 14 residues. CDR3 DNA (partial): TGCGCCAGCAGCCCCGGTGCAGGGTATGAAAAA. It specifies CASSPGAGYEK. The entire CDR3 reads CASSPGAGYEKLFF.

The sample holds a few counts of this clone. Read sequence stops 3 residues before the CDR3 end, and the germline J gene provides the missing end. The chain employs TRBV19 and TRBJ1-5, with D unclear. The CDR3 length is 12 residues. CDR1 and CDR2 (germline): LNHDA, SQIVND (reference sequence). V lost 6 bases, J lost 3 bases, and 6 bases lay in between. This chain's CDR3 is CASRRYNQPQHF. The sequenced CDR3 bases are TGTGCCAGTAGGAGGTACAATCAGCCC.

With respect to this clone: Sequencing ends 3 residues short of the CDR3 end; the germline J gene provides the rest. This chain uses TRBV19 with TRBJ1-1, with 10 bases that match TRBD1. V was clipped by 7 bases and J by 3 bases; unmatched bases: 8. The V gene's germline CDR1 is LNHDA and CDR2 SQIVND (reference sequence). This CDR3 is 15 amino acids long. CDR3 DNA (partial): TGTGCCAGTACCCCCTCCGGGACAGGGGACACTGAA. Translated: CASTPSGTGDTE. The CDR3 as a whole reads CASTPSGTGDTEAFF.

This clone was detected a few times. The read ends 3 residues before the CDR3 terminus; that terminus is restored from the germline J gene. This rearrangement joins TRBV5-6 to TRBJ1-2, with D possibly being TRBD1 (5 bases). This CDR3 is 12 amino acids long. Germline CDR1 SGHDT, CDR2 YYEEEE. The CDR3 here is CASSLTGKGYTF. The sequenced CDR3 bases are TGTGCCAGCAGCTTGACAGGAAAAGGC.

This clone was detected ten times or more. The missing CDR3 end, 3 residues past where the read stops, is filled in from the germline J gene. The chain carries TRBV2 and TRBJ2-4; 7 positions match TRBD2. Germline V gives CDR1 SNHLY, CDR2 FYNNEI. Germline trimming cut 2 bases from V and 1 base from J; bases unmatched to any gene: 14. This CDR3 comprises 19 residues. The CDR3 sequence is CASSEQPSGALGAKNIQYF. The sequenced CDR3 bases are TGTGCCAGCAGTGAACAACCTAGCGGCGCCCTGGGGGCCAAAAACATT.

CDR3: CASGLGEGLRNEQFF. The CDR3 bases that were read are TGTGCCAGCGGTCTAGGGGAAGGCCTACGCAATGAG. V usage is TRBV7-9 and J usage is TRBJ2-1, with a possible D match to TRBD1 (5 bases). The CDR3 end falls 3 residues outside the read, so it is completed with the germline J gene. The V gene's germline CDR1 is SEHNR and CDR2 FQNEAQ (reference sequence). V gave up 8 bases and J gave up 6 bases, with 20 bases separating them. The CDR3 is made up of 15 amino acids. The variable domain in full, with the rest retrieved from reference TRBV7-9 and TRBJ2-1, is DTGVSQNPRHKITKRGQNVTFRCDPISEHNRLYWYRQTLGQGPEFLTYFQNEAQLEKSRLLSDRFSAERPKGSFSTLEIQRTEQGDSAMYLCASGLGEGLRNEQFFGPGTRLTVL.

The table lists this clone with many counts. From the germline J gene comes the end of the CDR3, since the read stops 3 residues before it. V and J are TRBV28 and TRBJ1-4, with D perhaps matching TRBD1 (5 bases). The germline V gene encodes CDR1 MDHEN and CDR2 SYDVKM. The CDR3 length is 12 residues. Trimming pared 2 bases from V and 7 bases from J, leaving 5 bases between. The CDR3 protein is CASSLRGEKLFF. The covered CDR3 bases are TGTGCCAGCAGTTTAAGGGGTGAAAAA.

This clone was seen more than once but under ten times. The read falls 3 residues short of the CDR3 end, and the missing part is taken from the germline J gene. The rearrangement uses TRBV7-9 and TRBJ2-7; D call uncertain. Germline CDR1 SEHNR, CDR2 FQNEAQ (reference sequence). The CDR3 covers 15 residues. V lost 5 bases and J 6 bases, leaving 20 bases between the germline ends. The CDR3 bases that were read are TGTGCCAGCAGCGAAATGACATTCAATCCATCCGAG. Translating it yields CASSEMTFNPSE. The CDR3 in its entirety is CASSEMTFNPSEQYF.

This clone was detected many times. Read coverage stops 3 residues before the CDR3 terminus; the germline J gene supplies the remainder. The genes are TRBV30 and TRBJ1-2, with 10 bases aligning to TRBD1. Germline V lookup: CDR1 GTSNPN, CDR2 SVGIG (reference sequence). V lost 8 bases and J lost 4; bases outside the gene matches: 7. The length of the CDR3 is 13 residues. The CDR3 is CAGRTGGPYGYTF. The sequenced part of the CDR3 DNA is TGTGCCGGCAGGACAGGGGGACCCTATGGC.

The sample holds a few counts of this clone. The sequence runs out 3 residues before the end of the CDR3; the remainder is reconstructed from the germline J gene. The V call is TRBV5-3, the J call TRBJ2-7; the match to TRBD1 covers 9 bases. TRBV5-3 is an ORF, with its function uncertain. Germline trimming cut 4 bases from V and 3 bases from J; bases unmatched to any gene: 2. This CDR3 region has 13 residues. Partial CDR3 DNA: TGTGCCAGAAGCATGACAGGGGGCTACGAG. It specifies CARSMTGGYE. The complete CDR3 reads CARSMTGGYEQYF.

This clone was found many times. Sequencing ends 3 residues short of the CDR3 end; the germline J gene provides the rest. The J gene is TRBJ1-2, the V gene TRBV5-5; perhaps TRBD1 as D (6 bases). The CDR3 is made up of 14 amino acids. Germline lookup yields CDR1 SGHKS and CDR2 YYEKEE (reference sequence). V was shortened by 4 bases and J by 1 base, with 11 bases between the two germline ends. The chain's CDR3 is CASSLQQGNYGYTF. The sequenced part of the CDR3 DNA is TGTGCCAGCAGCCTTCAACAGGGTAACTATGGC.

This clone occurred a few times. Read sequence stops 3 residues before the CDR3 end, and the germline J gene provides the missing end. The J gene is TRBJ1-4, the V gene TRBV2, with 8 bases fitting TRBD1. CDR3 length: 12 residues. The V gene's germline CDR1 is SNHLY and CDR2 FYNNEI. The CDR3 sequence: CASSRTGTGLFF. Incomplete CDR3 DNA: TGTGCCAGCAGCCGTACCGGGACAGGA.

This clone turned up a few times. The CDR3 is cut off 3 residues early in the read; its end comes from the germline J gene. This chain links TRBV30 with TRBJ1-1; D is possibly TRBD1 (5 bases). CDR3 length: 14 residues. Trimming took 0 bases from V and 5 from J, leaving 13 bases between them. The germline CDR1 and CDR2 sequences are GTSNPN and SVGIG (reference sequence). The sequenced part of the CDR3 DNA is TGTGCCTGGAGTGTCGCAGGGAGAGGTACTGAA. Its protein product is CAWSVAGRGTE. The full CDR3 is CAWSVAGRGTEAFF.

In this sample, this clone turned up many times. Its ends do not fully match the called genes, so a read error is possible. Read coverage stops 3 residues before the CDR3 terminus; the germline J gene supplies the remainder. The V and J genes are TRBV4-2 and TRBJ2-7; TRBD2 matches at 7 bases. CDR1 and CDR2 (germline): LGHNA, YNFKEQ. The CDR3 has 16 amino acids. The CDR3 sequence: CASSQVAGGSSYEQYF. Partial CDR3 DNA: TGCGCCAGCAGCCAAGTTGCCGGGGGGTCGTCCTACGAG.

This clone was observed many times. This chain's CDR3 is CATSDLSGEALSYEQYF. The CDR3 bases that were read are TGTGCCACCAGTGATTTGTCGGGTGAGGCCCTCTCCTACGAG. The rearrangement joins TRBV24-1 to TRBJ2-7; D gene unclear. From the germline J gene comes the end of the CDR3, since the read stops 3 residues before it. Deletions cut 0 bases from V and 0 bases from J, with 14 bases between. Germline-derived CDR1 and CDR2 are KGHDR and SFDVKD. The CDR3 covers 17 residues.

At least ten counts were recorded for this clone. The read ends 3 residues shy of where the CDR3 ends; the end is completed using the germline J gene. This chain joins TRBV6-2 or TRBV6-3 and TRBJ1-3; no clear D. Trimming shortened V by 3 bases and J by 2 bases, and 8 bases separated the two germline ends. Germline loops: CDR1 MNHEY, CDR2 SVGEGT. The CDR3 length is 14 residues. CDR3 DNA, as far as it was read: TGTGCCAGCAGTTATGGTGGGCCTGGAAACACC. Translation: CASSYGGPGNT. The entire CDR3 reads CASSYGGPGNTIYF.